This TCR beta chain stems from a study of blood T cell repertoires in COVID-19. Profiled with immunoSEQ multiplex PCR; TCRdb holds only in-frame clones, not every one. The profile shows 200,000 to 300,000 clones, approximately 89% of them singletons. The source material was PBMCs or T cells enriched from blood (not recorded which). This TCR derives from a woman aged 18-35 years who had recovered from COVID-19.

The CDR3 bases are TGTGCCAGCAGTACAGGGAACTATGGCTACACCTTC. Translated, it gives CASSTGNYGYTF. V is TRBV6-5 and J is TRBJ1-2, with TRBD1 as a possible D gene (6 bases). Germline lookup yields CDR1 MNHEY and CDR2 SVGAGI. The CDR3 totals 12 residues. The V gene lost 5 bases and the J gene lost 2 bases, with 6 bases spanning the gap.